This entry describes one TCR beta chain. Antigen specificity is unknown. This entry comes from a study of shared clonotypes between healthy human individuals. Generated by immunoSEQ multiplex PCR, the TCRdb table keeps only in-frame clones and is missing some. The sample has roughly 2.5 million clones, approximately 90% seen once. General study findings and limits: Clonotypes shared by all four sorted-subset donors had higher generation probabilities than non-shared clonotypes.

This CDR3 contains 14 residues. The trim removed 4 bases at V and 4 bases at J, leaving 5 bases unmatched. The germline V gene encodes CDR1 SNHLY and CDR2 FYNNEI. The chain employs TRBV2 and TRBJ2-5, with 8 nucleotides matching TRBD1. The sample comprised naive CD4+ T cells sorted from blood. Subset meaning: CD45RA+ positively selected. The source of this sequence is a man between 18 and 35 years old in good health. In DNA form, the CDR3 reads TGTGCCAGCAGTGTCGGGACAGGAGGAGAGACCCAGTACTTC. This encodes CASSVGTGGETQYF.